A selection of T cell receptor beta chains follows, all from one sample in a study of blood T cell repertoires in COVID-19. Assay used: immunoSEQ multiplex PCR; TCRdb lists only in-frame clones, some missing. The sample lists about 61,000 clones; around 73% were seen once. Input material: peripheral blood. These receptors all come from a man aged 80 or over with active or convalescent COVID-19. The CDR3 runs from the conserved cysteine through the conserved F or W. Each record gives: D gene, clone size, J gene, V gene, CDR3 DNA, CDR3 protein. The D gene is left open where the match is weak. Size values are once, few and many counts, or a class for expanded clones, and some rows have none.

D gene: TRBD1; clone size: .; J gene: TRBJ1-2; V gene: TRBV2; CDR3 DNA: TGTGCCAGCAGTGTTTTTCAGGGGGATGGCTACACCTTC; CDR3 protein: CASSVFQGDGYTF
D gene: TRBD2; clone size: .; J gene: TRBJ2-2; V gene: TRBV6-5; CDR3 DNA: TGTGCCAGCAGTTACTCGACTAGCGGGAGCGGGGAGCTGTTTTTT; CDR3 protein: CASSYSTSGSGELFF
D gene: TRBD2; clone size: .; J gene: TRBJ2-7; V gene: TRBV5-5; CDR3 DNA: TGTGCCAGCAGGGGGACTAGCGGGGCCGAGCAGTACTTC; CDR3 protein: CASRGTSGAEQYF
D gene: TRBD2; clone size: .; J gene: TRBJ2-7; V gene: TRBV5-4; CDR3 DNA: TGTGCCAGCAGCTTGGGTACTAGCGGATACTACGAGCAGTACTTC; CDR3 protein: CASSLGTSGYYEQYF
D gene: .; clone size: .; J gene: TRBJ1-1; V gene: TRBV7-6; CDR3 DNA: TGTGCCAGCAGCTTAGTAGTGGGCAGTGAAGCTTTCTTT; CDR3 protein: CASSLVVGSEAFF
D gene: TRBD2; clone size: once; J gene: TRBJ2-3; V gene: TRBV9; CDR3 DNA: TGTGCCAGCAGCGTAGGACTAGCGGAAACAGATACGCAGTATTTT; CDR3 protein: CASSVGLAETDTQYF
D gene: .; clone size: .; J gene: TRBJ2-3; V gene: TRBV5-1; CDR3 DNA: TGCGCCAGCAGCTTGGCCGGCAGGGGCCCGGCAGATACGCAGTATTTT; CDR3 protein: CASSLAGRGPADTQYF
D gene: .; clone size: .; J gene: TRBJ1-1; V gene: TRBV19; CDR3 DNA: TGTGCCAGTAGTATAAGCTCAAGCAACACTGAAGCTTTCTTT; CDR3 protein: CASSISSSNTEAFF
D gene: TRBD2; clone size: few; J gene: TRBJ2-1; V gene: TRBV6-1; CDR3 DNA: TGTGCCAGCAGTGAACTAGCGGGGGGATACAATGAGCAGTTCTTC; CDR3 protein: CASSELAGGYNEQFF
D gene: TRBD2; clone size: .; J gene: TRBJ2-7; V gene: TRBV25-1; CDR3 DNA: TGTGCCAGCAGCAAGGGACTAGCAGGAGAGGGCGAGCAGTACTTC; CDR3 protein: CASSKGLAGEGEQYF
D gene: TRBD2; clone size: once; J gene: TRBJ2-4; V gene: TRBV2; CDR3 DNA: TGTGCCAGCAAAGAGGGTAGCGGGGGGAACATTCAGTACTTC; CDR3 protein: CASKEGSGGNIQYF
D gene: .; clone size: .; J gene: TRBJ2-5; V gene: TRBV30; CDR3 DNA: TGTGCCTGGAAAGTAACAAAAGAGACCCAGTACTTC; CDR3 protein: CAWKVTKETQYF
D gene: .; clone size: .; J gene: TRBJ1-5; V gene: TRBV19; CDR3 DNA: TGTGCCAGTAGTATACTCTCCAGGAGCGGTGGTCAGCCCCAGCATTTT; CDR3 protein: CASSILSRSGGQPQHF
D gene: .; clone size: .; J gene: TRBJ2-5; V gene: TRBV19; CDR3 DNA: TGTGCCAGTAGTCCCGAAAGACTAGAGCAAGAGACCCAGTACTTC; CDR3 protein: CASSPERLEQETQYF
D gene: TRBD1; clone size: once; J gene: TRBJ1-2; V gene: TRBV12-3/TRBV12-4; CDR3 DNA: TGTGCCAGCAGTGTACAGGGGGTATCTGGCTACACCTTC; CDR3 protein: CASSVQGVSGYTF
D gene: .; clone size: .; J gene: TRBJ1-1; V gene: TRBV16; CDR3 DNA: TGTGCCAGCAGCCCCCGGGGGGGTAACACTGAAGCTTTCTTT; CDR3 protein: CASSPRGGNTEAFF